This TCR beta chain is from a study of blood T cell repertoires in COVID-19. About the research overall: PBMCs, B-cell-depleted T cells, or T cells provided the cDNA or gDNA that made up the material.

Germline CDR1 and CDR2: SGHTA and FQGNSA. The CDR3 covers 16 residues. Unmatched junction bases numbered 8, after V lost 5 bases and J lost 4 bases. TCRdb's copy holds only in-frame clones and misses some; the assay was immunoSEQ multiplex PCR. The sample shows approximately 92,000 clones, around 81% of them seen only once. This clone showed up just once. The gene calls are TRBV7-2 and TRBJ2-3; 11 bases fit TRBD1. Sequencing input: peripheral blood. The TCR was taken from a man aged 50 to 60 with acute or convalescent COVID-19. As DNA, the CDR3 is TGTGCCAGCAGCCTACACGGACAGGGGGCCTCAGATACGCAGTATTTT. Amino acids: CASSLHGQGASDTQYF.